Here is one T cell receptor beta chain with its context. Trimming removed 4 bases from V and 6 bases from J; junction bases left unmatched: 14. The CDR3 totals 16 residues. Looked up from germline, CDR1 is SGHRS and CDR2 is YFSETQ. These data belong to a study of blood T cell repertoires in COVID-19. On the study more broadly: In each case, the material was cDNA or gDNA derived from T cells, B-cell-depleted T cells, or PBMCs.

The data were produced by immunoSEQ multiplex PCR, yet TCRdb's version contains in-frame clones alone and is incomplete. The sample contains some 260,000 clones, approximately 86% of which appear only once. The rearrangement links TRBV5-1 to TRBJ2-7; 9 bases are shared with TRBD1. Sequencing input: peripheral blood. This clonotype was obtained from a woman aged 30 to 39 with acute or convalescent COVID-19. CDR3 nucleotide sequence: TGCGCCAGCAGCCCAGGGGGACAGGGAGGCCTCCTCGAGCAGTACTTC. Amino acid sequence: CASSPGGQGGLLEQYF. Using reference TRBV5-1 and TRBJ2-7 for the parts outside the CDR3, the full variable domain is KAGVTQTPRYLIKTRGQQVTLSCSPISGHRSVSWYQQTPGQGLQFLFEYFSETQRNKGNFPGRFSGRQFSNSRSEMNVSTLELGDSALYLCASSPGGQGGLLEQYFGPGTRLTVT.